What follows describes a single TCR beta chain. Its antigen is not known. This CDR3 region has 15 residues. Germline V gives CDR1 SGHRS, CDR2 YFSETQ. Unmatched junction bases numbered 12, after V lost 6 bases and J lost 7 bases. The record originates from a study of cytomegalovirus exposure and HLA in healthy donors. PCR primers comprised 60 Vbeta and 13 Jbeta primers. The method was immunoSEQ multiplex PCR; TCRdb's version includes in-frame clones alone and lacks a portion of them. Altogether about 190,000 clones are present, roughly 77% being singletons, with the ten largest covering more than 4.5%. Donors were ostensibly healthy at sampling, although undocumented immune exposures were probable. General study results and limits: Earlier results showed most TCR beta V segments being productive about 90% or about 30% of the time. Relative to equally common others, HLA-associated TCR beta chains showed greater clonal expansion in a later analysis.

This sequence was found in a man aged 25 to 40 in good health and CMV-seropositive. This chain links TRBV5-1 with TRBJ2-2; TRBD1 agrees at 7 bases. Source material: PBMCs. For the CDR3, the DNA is TGCGCCAGCACGGCTTCCAGGGGGAGAGGCGGGGAGCTGTTTTTT. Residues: CASTASRGRGGELFF.